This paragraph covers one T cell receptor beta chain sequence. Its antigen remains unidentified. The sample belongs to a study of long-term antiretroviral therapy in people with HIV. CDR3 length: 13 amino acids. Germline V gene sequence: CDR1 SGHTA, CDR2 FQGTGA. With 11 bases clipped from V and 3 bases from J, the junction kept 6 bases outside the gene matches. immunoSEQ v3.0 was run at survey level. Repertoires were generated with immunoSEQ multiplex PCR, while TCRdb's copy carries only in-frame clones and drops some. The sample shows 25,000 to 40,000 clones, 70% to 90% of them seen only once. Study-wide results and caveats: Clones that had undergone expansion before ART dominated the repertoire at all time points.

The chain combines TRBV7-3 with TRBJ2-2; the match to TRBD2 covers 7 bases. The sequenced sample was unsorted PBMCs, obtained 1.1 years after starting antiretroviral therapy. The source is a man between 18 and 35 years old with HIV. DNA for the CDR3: TGTGCCTCGGGGCGGGAGCACACCGGGGAGCTGTTTTTT. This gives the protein CASGREHTGELFF.